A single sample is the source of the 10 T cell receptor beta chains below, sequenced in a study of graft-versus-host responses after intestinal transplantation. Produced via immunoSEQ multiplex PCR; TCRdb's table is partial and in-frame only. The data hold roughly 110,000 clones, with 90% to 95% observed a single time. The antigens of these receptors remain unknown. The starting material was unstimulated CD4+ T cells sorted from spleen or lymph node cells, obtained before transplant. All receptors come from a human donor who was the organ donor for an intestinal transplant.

CDR3 bases: TGCAGCGGGGGGTGGCACAGTTCGGAGACCCAGTACTTC. It encodes CSGGWHSSETQYF. The chain couples TRBV29-1 to TRBJ2-5; D could derive from TRBD1 or TRBD2 (5 bases each). Trimming removed 7 bases at V and 5 bases at J, with 17 bases between. This CDR3 has 13 residues. The germline gives CDR1 SQVTM, CDR2 ANQGSEA.

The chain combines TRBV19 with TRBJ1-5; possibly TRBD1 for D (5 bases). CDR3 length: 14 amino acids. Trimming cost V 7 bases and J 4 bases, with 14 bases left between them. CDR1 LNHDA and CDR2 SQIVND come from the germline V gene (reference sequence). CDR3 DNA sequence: TGTGCCAGTACGTGGGGGGGAACTAATCAGCCCCAGCATTTT. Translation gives CASTWGGTNQPQHF.

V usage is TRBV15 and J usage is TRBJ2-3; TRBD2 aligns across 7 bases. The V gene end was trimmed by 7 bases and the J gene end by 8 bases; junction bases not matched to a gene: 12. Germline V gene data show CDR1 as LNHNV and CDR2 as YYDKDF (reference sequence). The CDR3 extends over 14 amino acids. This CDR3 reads CATKSGLTISTQYF. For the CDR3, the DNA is TGTGCCACCAAGTCGGGACTAACAATTAGTACGCAGTATTTT.

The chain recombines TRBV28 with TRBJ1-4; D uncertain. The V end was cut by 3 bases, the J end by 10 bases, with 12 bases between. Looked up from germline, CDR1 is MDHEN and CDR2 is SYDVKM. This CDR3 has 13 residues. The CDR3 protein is CASSFRVSGKLFF. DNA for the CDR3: TGTGCCAGCAGTTTTCGGGTTTCGGGAAAACTGTTTTTT.

The CDR3 protein is CSLWRGTEAFF. The CDR3 DNA is TGCTCCTTATGGAGAGGGACTGAAGCTTTCTTT. V and J are TRBV20-1 and TRBJ1-1; D not resolved. The CDR3 length is 11 residues. Germline V gives CDR1 DFQATT, CDR2 SNEGSKA (reference sequence).

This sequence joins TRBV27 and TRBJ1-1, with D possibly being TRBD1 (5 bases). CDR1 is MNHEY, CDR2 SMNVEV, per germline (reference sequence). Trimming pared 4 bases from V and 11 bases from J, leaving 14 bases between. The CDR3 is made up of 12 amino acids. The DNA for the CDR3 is TGTGCCAGCAGTTCGGAGGGGAGCCGGGCTTTCTTT. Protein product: CASSSEGSRAFF.

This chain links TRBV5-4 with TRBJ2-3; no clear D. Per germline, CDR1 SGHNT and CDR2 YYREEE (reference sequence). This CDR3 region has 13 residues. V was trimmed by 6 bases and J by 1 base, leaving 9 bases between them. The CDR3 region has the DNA TGTGCCAGCAACGCGGTTGGCACAGATACGCAGTATTTT. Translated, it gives CASNAVGTDTQYF.

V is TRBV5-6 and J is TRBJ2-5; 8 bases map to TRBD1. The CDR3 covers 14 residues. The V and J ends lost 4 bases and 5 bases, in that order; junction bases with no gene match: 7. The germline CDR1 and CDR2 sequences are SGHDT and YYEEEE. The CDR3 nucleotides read TGTGCCAGCAGCCCGCCGACAGGGGTGGAGACCCAGTACTTC. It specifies CASSPPTGVETQYF.

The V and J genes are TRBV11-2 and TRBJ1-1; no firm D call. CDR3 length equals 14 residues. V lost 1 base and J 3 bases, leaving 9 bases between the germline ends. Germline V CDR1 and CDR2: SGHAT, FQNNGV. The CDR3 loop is CASSLVGRYTEAFF. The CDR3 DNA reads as TGTGCCAGCAGCTTAGTGGGCAGGTACACTGAAGCTTTCTTT.

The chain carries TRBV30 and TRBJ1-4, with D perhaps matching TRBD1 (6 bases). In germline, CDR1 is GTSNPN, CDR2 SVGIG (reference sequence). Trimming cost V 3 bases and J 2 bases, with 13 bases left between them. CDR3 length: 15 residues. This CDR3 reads CAWRPGVSTNEKLFF. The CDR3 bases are TGTGCCTGGAGGCCAGGGGTGTCCACTAATGAAAAACTGTTTTTT.